What follows is one T cell receptor (beta chain) and its context. This sample was taken from a study of blood T cell repertoires in COVID-19. Using immunoSEQ multiplex PCR, the repertoire was profiled, and TCRdb retains in-frame clones only, with some absent. The sample includes under 250,000 clones, roughly 83% of them seen just once. The germline gives CDR1 MDHEN, CDR2 SYDVKM. The CDR3 is made up of 15 amino acids. V was pared by 6 bases and J by 2 bases, with 7 bases of the junction left unmatched. What was sequenced was peripheral blood. The chain combines TRBV28 with TRBJ1-3, with 7 bases fitting TRBD1. This receptor was identified in a woman between 65 and 79 years old with active or convalescent COVID-19. The CDR3 DNA follows: TGTGCCAGCAGCCTTTCCCAGGGGGCTGGAAACACCATATATTTT. Protein sequence: CASSLSQGAGNTIYF.